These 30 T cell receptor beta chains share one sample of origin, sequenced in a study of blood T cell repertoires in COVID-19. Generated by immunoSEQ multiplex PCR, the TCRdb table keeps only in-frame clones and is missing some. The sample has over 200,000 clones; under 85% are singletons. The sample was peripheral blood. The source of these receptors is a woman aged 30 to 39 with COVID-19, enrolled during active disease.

The DNA of the CDR3 is TGCGCCAGCAGCTTGGCCGGGGGCAGGGGGCAAGGCTATGGCTACACCTTC. This sequence encodes CASSLAGGRGQGYGYTF. The chain carries TRBV5-1 and TRBJ1-2, with TRBD1 matching 8 bases. The V gene end was trimmed by 0 bases and the J gene end by 4 bases; junction bases not matched to a gene: 11. The CDR3 extends over 17 amino acids. Germline V gene sequence: CDR1 SGHRS, CDR2 YFSETQ.

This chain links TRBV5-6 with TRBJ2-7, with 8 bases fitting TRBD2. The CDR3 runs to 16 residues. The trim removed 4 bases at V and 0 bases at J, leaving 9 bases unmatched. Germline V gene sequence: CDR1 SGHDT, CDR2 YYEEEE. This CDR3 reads CASSIPMSGSSYEQYF. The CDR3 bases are TGTGCCAGCAGCATACCAATGAGCGGGAGCTCCTACGAGCAGTACTTC. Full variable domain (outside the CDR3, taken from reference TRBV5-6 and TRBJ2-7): DAGVTQSPTHLIKTRGQQVTLRCSPKSGHDTVSWYQQALGQGPQFIFQYYEEEERQRGNFPDRFSGHQFPNYSSELNVNALLLGDSALYLCASSIPMSGSSYEQYFGPGTRLTVT.

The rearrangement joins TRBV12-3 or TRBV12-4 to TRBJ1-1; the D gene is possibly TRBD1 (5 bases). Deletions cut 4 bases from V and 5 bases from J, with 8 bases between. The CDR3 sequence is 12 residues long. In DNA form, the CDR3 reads TGTGCCAGCAGTTGGGGGGGTACTGAAGCTTTCTTT. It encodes CASSWGGTEAFF.

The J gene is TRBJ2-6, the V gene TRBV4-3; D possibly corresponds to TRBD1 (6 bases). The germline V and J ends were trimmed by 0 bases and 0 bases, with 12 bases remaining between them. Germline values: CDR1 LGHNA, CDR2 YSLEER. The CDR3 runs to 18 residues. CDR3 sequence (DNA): TGCGCCAGCAGCCAAGACTTGACAGGCTTCTCTGGGGCCAACGTCCTGACTTTC. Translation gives CASSQDLTGFSGANVLTF.

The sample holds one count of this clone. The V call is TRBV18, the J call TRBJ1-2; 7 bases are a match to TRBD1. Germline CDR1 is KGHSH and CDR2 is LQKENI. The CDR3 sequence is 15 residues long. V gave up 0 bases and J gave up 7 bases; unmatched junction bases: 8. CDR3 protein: CASSPPGTDRGGYTF. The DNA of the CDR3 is TGTGCCAGCTCACCACCTGGGACAGACCGGGGTGGCTACACCTTC. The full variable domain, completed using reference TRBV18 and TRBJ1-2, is NAGVMQNPRHLVRRRGQEARLRCSPMKGHSHVYWYRQLPEEGLKFMVYLQKENIIDESGMPKERFSAEFPKEGPSILRIQQVVRGDSAAYFCASSPPGTDRGGYTFGSGTRLTVV.

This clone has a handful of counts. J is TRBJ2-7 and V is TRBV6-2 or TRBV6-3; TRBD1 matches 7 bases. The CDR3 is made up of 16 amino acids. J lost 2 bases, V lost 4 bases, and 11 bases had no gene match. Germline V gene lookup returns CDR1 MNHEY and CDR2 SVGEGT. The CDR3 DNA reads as TGTGCCAGCAGTTCAATCCCCGGGACAGAAGCCTACGAGCAGTACTTC. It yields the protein CASSSIPGTEAYEQYF.

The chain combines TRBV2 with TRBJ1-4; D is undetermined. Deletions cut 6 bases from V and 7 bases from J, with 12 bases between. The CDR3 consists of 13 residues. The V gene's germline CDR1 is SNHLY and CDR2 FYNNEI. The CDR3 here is CASSPTFAEKLFF. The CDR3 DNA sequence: TGTGCCAGCAGCCCCACTTTTGCTGAAAAACTGTTTTTT.

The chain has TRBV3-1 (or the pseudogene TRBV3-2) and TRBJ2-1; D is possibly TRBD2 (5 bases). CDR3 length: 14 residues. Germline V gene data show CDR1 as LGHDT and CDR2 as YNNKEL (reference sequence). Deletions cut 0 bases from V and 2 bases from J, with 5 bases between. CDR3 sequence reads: CASSQELAYNEQFF. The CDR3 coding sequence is TGTGCCAGCAGCCAAGAACTAGCCTACAATGAGCAGTTCTTC.

CDR3 in DNA: TGTGCCAGCTCACCCCGCGGGACTTACGAGCAGTACTTC. This gives the protein CASSPRGTYEQYF. The V call is TRBV18, the J call TRBJ2-7; possible D gene TRBD2, 6 bases. The CDR3 has 13 residues. Germline V gives CDR1 KGHSH, CDR2 LQKENI. Trimming took 3 bases from V and 4 from J, leaving 10 bases between them.

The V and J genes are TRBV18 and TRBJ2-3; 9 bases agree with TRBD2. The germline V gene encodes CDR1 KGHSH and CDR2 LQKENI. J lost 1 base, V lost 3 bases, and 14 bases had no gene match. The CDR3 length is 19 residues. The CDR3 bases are TGTGCCAGCTCACCCCCGGGCGGGGGGGGGCGCCCTGGCACAGATACGCAGTATTTT. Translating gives CASSPPGGGGRPGTDTQYF.

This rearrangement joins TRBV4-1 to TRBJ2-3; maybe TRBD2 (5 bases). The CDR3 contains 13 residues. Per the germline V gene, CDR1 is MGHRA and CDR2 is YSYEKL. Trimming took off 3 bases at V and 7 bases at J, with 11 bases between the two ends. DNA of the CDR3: TGCGCCAGCAGCCAGGGGAGCACGAATACGCAGTATTTT. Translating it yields CASSQGSTNTQYF.

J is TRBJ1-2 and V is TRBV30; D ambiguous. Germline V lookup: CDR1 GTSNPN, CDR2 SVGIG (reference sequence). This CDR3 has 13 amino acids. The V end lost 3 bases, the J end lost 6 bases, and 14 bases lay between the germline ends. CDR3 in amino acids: CAWSAKSEDGYTF. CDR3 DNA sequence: TGTGCCTGGAGCGCGAAATCAGAGGATGGCTACACCTTC.

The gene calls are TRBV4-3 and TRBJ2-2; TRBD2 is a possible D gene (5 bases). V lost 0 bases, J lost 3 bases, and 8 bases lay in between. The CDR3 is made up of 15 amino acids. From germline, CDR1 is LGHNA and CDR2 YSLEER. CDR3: CASSQEGADTGELFF. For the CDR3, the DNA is TGCGCCAGCAGCCAAGAGGGAGCGGACACCGGGGAGCTGTTTTTT.

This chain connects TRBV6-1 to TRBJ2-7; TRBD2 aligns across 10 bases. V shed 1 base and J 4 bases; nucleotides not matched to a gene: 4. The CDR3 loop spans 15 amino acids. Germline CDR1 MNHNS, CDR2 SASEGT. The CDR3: CASSEGASGSYEQYF. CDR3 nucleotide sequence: TGTGCCAGCAGTGAAGGAGCTAGCGGGAGTTACGAGCAGTACTTC.

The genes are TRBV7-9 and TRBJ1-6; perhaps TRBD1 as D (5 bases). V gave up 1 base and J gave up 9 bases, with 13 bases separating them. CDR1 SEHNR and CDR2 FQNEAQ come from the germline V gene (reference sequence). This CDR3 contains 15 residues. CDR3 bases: TGTGCCAGCAGCTTAGTGGCAGGGTCTCTTTCACCCCTCCACTTT. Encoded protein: CASSLVAGSLSPLHF.

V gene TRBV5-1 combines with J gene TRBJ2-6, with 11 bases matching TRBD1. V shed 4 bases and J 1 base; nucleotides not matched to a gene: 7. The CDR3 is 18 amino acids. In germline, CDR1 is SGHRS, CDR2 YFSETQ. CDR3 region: CASSSAGQGGSGANVLTF. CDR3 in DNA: TGCGCCAGCAGCAGCGCGGGACAGGGGGGATCTGGGGCCAACGTCCTGACTTTC.

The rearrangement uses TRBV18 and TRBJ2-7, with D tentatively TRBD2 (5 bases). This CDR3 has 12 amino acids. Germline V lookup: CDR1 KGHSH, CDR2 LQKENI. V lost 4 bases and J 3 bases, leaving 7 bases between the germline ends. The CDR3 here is CASSQDYYEQYF. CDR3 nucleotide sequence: TGTGCCAGCTCACAAGACTACTACGAGCAGTACTTC.

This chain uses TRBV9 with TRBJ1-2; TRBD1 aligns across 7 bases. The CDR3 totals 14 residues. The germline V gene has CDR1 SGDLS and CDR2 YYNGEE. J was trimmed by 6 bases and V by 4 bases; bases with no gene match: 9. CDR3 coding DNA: TGTGCCAGCAGCTTTCGGACAGACAGGGATGGCTACACCTTC. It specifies CASSFRTDRDGYTF.

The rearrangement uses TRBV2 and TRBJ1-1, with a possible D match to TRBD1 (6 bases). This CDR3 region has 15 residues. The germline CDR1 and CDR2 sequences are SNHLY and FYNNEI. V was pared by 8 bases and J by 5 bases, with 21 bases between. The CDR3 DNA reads TGTGCCAGCCAAATAGGGGGACGGGGTAGGACTGAAGCTTTCTTT. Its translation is CASQIGGRGRTEAFF. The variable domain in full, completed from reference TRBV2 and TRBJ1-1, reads EPEVTQTPSHQVTQMGQEVILRCVPISNHLYFYWYRQILGQKVEFLVSFYNNEISEKSEIFDDQFSVERPDGSNFTLKIRSTKLEDSAMYFCASQIGGRGRTEAFFGQGTRLTVV.

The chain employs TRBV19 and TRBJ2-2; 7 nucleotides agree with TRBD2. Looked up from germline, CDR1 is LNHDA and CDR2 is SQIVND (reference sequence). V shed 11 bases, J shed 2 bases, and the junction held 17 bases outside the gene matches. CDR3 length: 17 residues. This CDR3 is CAADPTNRDYNTGELFF. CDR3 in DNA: TGTGCCGCTGACCCTACTAACCGGGACTATAACACCGGGGAGCTGTTTTTT. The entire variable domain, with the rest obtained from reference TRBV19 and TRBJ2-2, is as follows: DGGITQSPKYLFRKEGQNVTLSCEQNLNHDAMYWYRQDPGQGLRLIYYSQIVNDFQKGDIAEGYSVSREKKESFPLTVTSAQKNPTAFYLCAADPTNRDYNTGELFFGEGSRLTVL.

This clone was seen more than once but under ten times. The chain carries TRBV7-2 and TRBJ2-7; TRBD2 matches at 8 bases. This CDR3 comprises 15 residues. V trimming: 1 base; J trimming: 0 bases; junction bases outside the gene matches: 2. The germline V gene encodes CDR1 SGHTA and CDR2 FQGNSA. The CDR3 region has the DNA TGTGCCAGCAGCTTAGGTAGCGGGGTCTCCTACGAGCAGTACTTC. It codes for CASSLGSGVSYEQYF.

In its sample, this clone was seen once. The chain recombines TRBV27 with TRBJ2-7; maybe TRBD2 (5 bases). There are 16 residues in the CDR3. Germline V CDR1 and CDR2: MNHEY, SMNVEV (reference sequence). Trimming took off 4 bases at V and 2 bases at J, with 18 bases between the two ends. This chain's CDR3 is CASSSPVGGPTYEQYF. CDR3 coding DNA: TGTGCCAGCAGTTCCCCCGTGGGCGGGCCCACCTACGAGCAGTACTTC.

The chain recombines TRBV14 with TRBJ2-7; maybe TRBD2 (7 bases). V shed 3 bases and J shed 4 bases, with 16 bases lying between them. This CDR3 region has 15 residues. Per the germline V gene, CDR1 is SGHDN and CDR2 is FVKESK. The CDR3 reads CASSQGRGAGYEQYF. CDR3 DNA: TGTGCCAGCAGCCAGGGACGGGGGGCAGGATACGAGCAGTACTTC.

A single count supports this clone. The CDR3 DNA follows: TGTGCCAGTAGTATAGAAGGGACAGGGGGCTATGGCTACACCTTC. This codes for CASSIEGTGGYGYTF. This chain connects TRBV19 to TRBJ1-2; TRBD1 matches at 11 bases. Looked up from germline, CDR1 is LNHDA and CDR2 is SQIVND (reference sequence). The CDR3 extends over 15 amino acids. J gave up 4 bases and V 0 bases, and 1 base lay outside the gene matches.

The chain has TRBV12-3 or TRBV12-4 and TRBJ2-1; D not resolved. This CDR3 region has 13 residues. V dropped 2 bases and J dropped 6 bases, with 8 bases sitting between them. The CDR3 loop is CASSLSPGNEQFF. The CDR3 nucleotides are TGTGCCAGCAGTTTAAGCCCGGGCAATGAGCAGTTCTTC.

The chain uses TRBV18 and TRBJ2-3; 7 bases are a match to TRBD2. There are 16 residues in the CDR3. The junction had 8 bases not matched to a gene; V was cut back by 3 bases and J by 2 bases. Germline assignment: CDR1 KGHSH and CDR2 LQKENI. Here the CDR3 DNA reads TGTGCCAGCTCACCGACTAGCAGCTACGACACAGATACGCAGTATTTT. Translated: CASSPTSSYDTDTQYF.

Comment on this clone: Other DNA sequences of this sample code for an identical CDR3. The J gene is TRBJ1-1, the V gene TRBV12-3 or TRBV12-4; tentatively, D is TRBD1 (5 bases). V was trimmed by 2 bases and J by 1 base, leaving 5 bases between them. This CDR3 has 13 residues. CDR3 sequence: CASSLTGNTEAFF. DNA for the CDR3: TGTGCCAGCAGTTTAACAGGGAACACTGAAGCTTTCTTT.

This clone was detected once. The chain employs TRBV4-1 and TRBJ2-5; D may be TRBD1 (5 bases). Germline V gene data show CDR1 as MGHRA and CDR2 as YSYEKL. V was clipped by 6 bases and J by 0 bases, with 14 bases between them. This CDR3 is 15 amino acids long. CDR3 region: CASSRLYRYQETQYF. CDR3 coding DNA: TGCGCCAGCAGTCGCTTATACAGGTACCAAGAGACCCAGTACTTC.

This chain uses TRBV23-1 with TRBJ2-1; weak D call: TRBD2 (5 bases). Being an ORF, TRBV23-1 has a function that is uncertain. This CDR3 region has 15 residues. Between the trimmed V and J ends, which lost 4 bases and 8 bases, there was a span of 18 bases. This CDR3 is CASSPVRWGADEQFF. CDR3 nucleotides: TGCGCCAGCAGTCCGGTTAGGTGGGGAGCCGATGAGCAGTTCTTC.

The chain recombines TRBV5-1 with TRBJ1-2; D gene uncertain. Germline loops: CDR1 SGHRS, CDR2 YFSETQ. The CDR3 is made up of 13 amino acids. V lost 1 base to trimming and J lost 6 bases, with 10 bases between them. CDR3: CASSLMDGDGYTF. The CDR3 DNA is TGCGCCAGCAGCTTGATGGACGGGGATGGCTACACCTTC.